The T cell receptor beta chain described here comes from a study of cytomegalovirus exposure and HLA in healthy donors. General study points: In a later analysis, HLA-associated beta chains showed higher expansion and lower generation probabilities than comparable chains.

The CDR3 covers 14 residues. V was clipped by 1 base and J by 13 bases, with 16 bases between them. Germline CDR1 SGHVS, CDR2 FQNEAQ. The PCR used 60 Vbeta and 13 Jbeta primers. TCRdb keeps only in-frame clones here, not all; method: immunoSEQ multiplex PCR. Altogether approximately 210,000 clones are present, about four fifths being singletons, with the ten largest covering less than 2%. Concerning this clone: Its antigen is not known.

The genes are TRBV7-8 and TRBJ1-4; a weak D match, TRBD1 (5 bases). Sequenced: PBMCs. This receptor was obtained from a girl under 18 in good health and CMV-seropositive. In nucleotides, the CDR3 is TGTGCCAGCAGCTTAGTTCCTTTGGGGCGCGGACTGTTTTTT. It yields the protein CASSLVPLGRGLFF.